This T cell receptor (beta chain) was identified in a study of blood T cell repertoires in COVID-19 (dated by TCRdb to between 2020 and 2021). The study in broad terms: Collaborator samples came from the United States, Italy and Spain and covered acute and convalescent phases of COVID-19. The material from the prospective study consisted of cDNA or gDNA derived from T cells, B-cell-depleted T cells, or PBMCs. Subjects who had been exposed to COVID-19, were actively infected with it, or had recovered from it provided the deeply sampled blood TCRbeta repertoires that made up the dataset. The repertoires were made available in a free public database intended to serve as a resource for research on the immune response to SARS-CoV-2. The samples were drawn from two sources: the first 160 participants of the ongoing ImmuneRACE study, and approximately 1,300 subjects contributed by 6 global collaborators. A de-identified subject ID, COVID-19 status, age in years and sex were almost always included in the sample metadata. HLA class I and class II types, where available, came from metadata supplied by the sample provider rather than from assay-based typing.

Participants in the prospective study were aged roughly 18 to 89 years, lived in about two dozen United States geographic areas, and enrolled through a virtual design. In the prospective study, participants were assigned to cohorts based on the clinical history participants reported in a screening survey and a study questionnaire. In the prospective study, whole blood, serum and a nasopharyngeal or oropharyngeal swab were collected from each participant by mobile phlebotomists. Additional blood draws and questionnaires over an approximately 2-month period could optionally be provided by prospective study participants. Before DNA extraction, blood samples from the prospective study were shipped at room temperature or frozen. Beyond this particular receptor, the publication reports: The amount of clinical and demographic metadata varied by source and participant and was provided uncurated.

CDR1 and CDR2 were assigned from the germline V gene as SGHVS and FQNEAQ. The V end gives up 1 base and the J end 7 bases, leaving 6 bases in the junction not matched to a gene. From its cysteine to its phenylalanine, the CDR3 spans 15 amino acids. Only the CDR3 region is kept as DNA, spanning 45 bases read in frame from base 1. TCRbeta CDR3 regions were amplified from genomic DNA by means of the immunoSEQ Assay, a bias-controlled multiplex PCR. The authors' pipeline ran thus. The number of nucleated cells in each sample was estimated by amplification of reference gene primers within the assay. Sequence reads were collapsed and filtered to measure the absolute abundance of every unique TCRbeta CDR3 rearrangement. For each sample, productive Simpson clonality was calculated as the square root of Simpson's diversity index across productive rearrangements. What TCRdb holds here is the immuneACCESS table cut down to in-frame rearrangements. Part of the clones is not present; checked against another copy, under half of the missing clones reflect an unresolved V gene, and the others are unexplained. V and J calls and clone size are as listed in that table; D and trimming were resolved from the DNA. Counted in this sample were some 210,000 clones; 65% to 90% of them appeared once. The ten largest clonotypes hold approximately 9% of the sample.

As for this clone: It has no known antigen specificity. Per-nucleotide qualities are absent, and no much larger clonotype sits a single base away.

The chain employs TRBV7-8 and TRBJ2-2; the central 7 bases match TRBD2. The sample comprised PBMCs or T cells enriched from blood (not recorded which). The sequence was obtained from a woman in her 50s with acute COVID-19. The DNA sequence is given as TGTGCCAGCAGCTTAGATGGCCTAGCGGTCGGGGAGCTGTTTTTT. Protein translation: CASSLDGLAVGELFF.